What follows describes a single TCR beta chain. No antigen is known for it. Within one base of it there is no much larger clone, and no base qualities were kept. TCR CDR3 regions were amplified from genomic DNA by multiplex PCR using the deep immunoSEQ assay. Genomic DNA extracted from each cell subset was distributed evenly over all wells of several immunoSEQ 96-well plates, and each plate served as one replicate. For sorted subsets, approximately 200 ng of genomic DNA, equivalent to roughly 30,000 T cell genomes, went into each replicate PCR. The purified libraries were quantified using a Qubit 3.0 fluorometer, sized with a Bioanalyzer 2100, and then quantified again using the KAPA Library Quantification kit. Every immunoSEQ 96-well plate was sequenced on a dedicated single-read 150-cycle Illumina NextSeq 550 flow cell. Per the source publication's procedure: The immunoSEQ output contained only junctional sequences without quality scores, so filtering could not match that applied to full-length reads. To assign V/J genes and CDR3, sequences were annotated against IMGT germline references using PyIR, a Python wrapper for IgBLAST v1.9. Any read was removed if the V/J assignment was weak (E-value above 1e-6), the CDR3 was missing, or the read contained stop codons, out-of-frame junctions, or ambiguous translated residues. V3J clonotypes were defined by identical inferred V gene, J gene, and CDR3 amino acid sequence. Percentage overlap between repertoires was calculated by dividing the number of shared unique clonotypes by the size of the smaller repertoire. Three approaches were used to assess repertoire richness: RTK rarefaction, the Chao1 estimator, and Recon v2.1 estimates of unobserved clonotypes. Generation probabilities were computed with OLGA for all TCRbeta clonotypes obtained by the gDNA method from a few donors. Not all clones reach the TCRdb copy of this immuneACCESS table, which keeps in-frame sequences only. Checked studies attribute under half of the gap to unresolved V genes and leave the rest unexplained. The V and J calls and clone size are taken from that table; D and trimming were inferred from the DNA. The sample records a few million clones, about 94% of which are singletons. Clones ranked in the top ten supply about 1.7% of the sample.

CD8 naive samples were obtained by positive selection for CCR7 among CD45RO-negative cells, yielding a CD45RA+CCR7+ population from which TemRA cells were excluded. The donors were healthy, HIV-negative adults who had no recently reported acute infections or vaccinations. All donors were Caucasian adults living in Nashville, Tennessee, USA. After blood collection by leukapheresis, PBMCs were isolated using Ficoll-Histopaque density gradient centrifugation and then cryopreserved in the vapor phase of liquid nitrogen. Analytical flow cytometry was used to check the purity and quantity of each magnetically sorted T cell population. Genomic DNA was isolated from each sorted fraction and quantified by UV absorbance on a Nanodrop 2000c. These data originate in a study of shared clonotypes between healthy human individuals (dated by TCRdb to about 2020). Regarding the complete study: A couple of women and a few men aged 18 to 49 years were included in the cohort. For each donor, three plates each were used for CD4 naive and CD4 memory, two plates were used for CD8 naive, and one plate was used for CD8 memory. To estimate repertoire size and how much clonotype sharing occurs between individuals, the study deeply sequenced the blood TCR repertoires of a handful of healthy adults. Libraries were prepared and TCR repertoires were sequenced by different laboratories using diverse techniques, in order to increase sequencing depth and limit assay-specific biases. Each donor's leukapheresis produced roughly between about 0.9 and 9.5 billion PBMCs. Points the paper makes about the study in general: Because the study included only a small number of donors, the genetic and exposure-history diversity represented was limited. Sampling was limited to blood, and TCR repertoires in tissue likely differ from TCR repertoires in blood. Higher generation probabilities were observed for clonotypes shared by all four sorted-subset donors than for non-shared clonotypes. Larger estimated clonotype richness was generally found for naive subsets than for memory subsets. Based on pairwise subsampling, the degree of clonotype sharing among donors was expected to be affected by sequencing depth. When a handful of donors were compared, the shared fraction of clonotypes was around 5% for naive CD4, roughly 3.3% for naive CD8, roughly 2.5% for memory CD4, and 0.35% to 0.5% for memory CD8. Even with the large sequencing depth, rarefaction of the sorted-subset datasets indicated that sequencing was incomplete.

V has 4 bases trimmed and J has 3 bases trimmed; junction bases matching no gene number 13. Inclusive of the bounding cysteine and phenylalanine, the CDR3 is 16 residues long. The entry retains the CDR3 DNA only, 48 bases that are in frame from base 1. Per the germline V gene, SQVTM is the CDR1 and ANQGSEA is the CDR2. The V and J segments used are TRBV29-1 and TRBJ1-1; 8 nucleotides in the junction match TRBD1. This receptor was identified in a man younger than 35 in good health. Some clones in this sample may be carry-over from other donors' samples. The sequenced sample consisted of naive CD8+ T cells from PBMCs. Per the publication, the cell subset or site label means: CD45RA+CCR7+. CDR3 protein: CSVGGAPGGADTEAFF. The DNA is TGCAGCGTTGGGGGGGCCCCAGGGGGCGCGGACACTGAAGCTTTCTTT.